Presented here are 32 T cell receptor beta chains from one specimen sequenced in a study of cytomegalovirus exposure and HLA in healthy donors. The protocol was immunoSEQ multiplex PCR, while the TCRdb copy is restricted to in-frame clones and leaves out a portion. The sample includes some 150,000 clones, about 83% of them seen just once. The sequenced material came from PBMCs. The source of these receptors is a woman aged 30 to 39 in good health and CMV-seronegative.

This clone has a single count. The chain links TRBV19 to TRBJ2-7; 9 bases fit TRBD2. CDR3 length: 14 amino acids. The V gene end was trimmed by 7 bases and the J gene end by 6 bases; junction bases not matched to a gene: 10. Looked up from germline, CDR1 is LNHDA and CDR2 is SQIVND (reference sequence). Written as DNA, the CDR3 is TGTGCCAGTAAGGGCGGGGGGGCCTTCGGCGAGCAGTACTTC. Translation gives CASKGGGAFGEQYF.

This chain joins TRBV27 and TRBJ1-6; TRBD1 aligns across 7 bases. This CDR3 is built from 13 residues. Germline V CDR1 and CDR2: MNHEY, SMNVEV (reference sequence). V was pared by 5 bases and J by 10 bases, with 5 bases of the junction left unmatched. CDR3 loop: CASSITGVSPLHF. CDR3 in DNA: TGTGCCAGCAGTATAACAGGGGTCTCACCCCTCCACTTT.

The J gene is TRBJ2-7, the V gene TRBV27; tentative D call: TRBD2 (5 bases). V was shortened by 3 bases and J by 7 bases, with 10 bases between the two germline ends. CDR3 length: 12 residues. Germline CDR1 is MNHEY and CDR2 is SMNVEV (reference sequence). CDR3 residues: CASSLRGGEQYF. Written as DNA, the CDR3 is TGTGCCAGCAGTTTGCGAGGAGGAGAGCAGTACTTC.

The V call is TRBV27, the J call TRBJ2-7; D remains ambiguous. CDR1 MNHEY and CDR2 SMNVEV come from the germline V gene (reference sequence). Trimming left V 4 bases short and J 0 bases short, with 16 bases between. The CDR3 has 16 residues. The DNA for the CDR3 is TGTGCCAGCAGTTCCTTGGGTAGCCTTAGCTCCTACGAGCAGTACTTC. Residues: CASSSLGSLSSYEQYF.

V and J are TRBV7-6 and TRBJ2-7; maybe TRBD1 (6 bases). The V end lost 1 base, the J end lost 3 bases, and 16 bases lay between the germline ends. Germline V gene lookup returns CDR1 SGHVS and CDR2 FNYEAQ. This CDR3 is 16 amino acids long. CDR3 nucleotides: TGTGCCAGCAGCTTAGAAGGGGGAGACAAGCACTACGAGCAGTACTTC. It codes for CASSLEGGDKHYEQYF.

The genes are TRBV4-2 and TRBJ1-2; 11 positions agree with TRBD1. CDR3 length equals 18 residues. Germline lookup yields CDR1 LGHNA and CDR2 YNFKEQ. The junction had 12 bases not matched to a gene; V was cut back by 0 bases and J by 6 bases. This CDR3 is CASSQDSWTGGARHGYTF. The CDR3 DNA reads TGTGCCAGCAGCCAAGATAGCTGGACAGGGGGCGCCCGGCATGGCTACACCTTC.

The chain has TRBV29-1 and TRBJ1-5; the D gene is possibly TRBD1 (5 bases). CDR3 length: 13 amino acids. Germline V gene lookup returns CDR1 SQVTM and CDR2 ANQGSEA. V dropped 5 bases and J dropped 3 bases, with 11 bases sitting between them. The CDR3 DNA reads TGCAGCGTTTTAGACAGTTTCAATCAGCCCCAGCATTTT. This sequence encodes CSVLDSFNQPQHF.

This chain uses TRBV6-1 with TRBJ2-7, with 7 bases that match TRBD1. The V gene end was trimmed by 1 base and the J gene end by 0 bases; junction bases not matched to a gene: 3. The germline CDR1 and CDR2 sequences are MNHNS and SASEGT. CDR3 length: 15 amino acids. In nucleotides, the CDR3 is TGTGCCAGCAGTGAAGGGACAGGCAGCTCCTACGAGCAGTACTTC. Amino acid sequence: CASSEGTGSSYEQYF.

This chain uses TRBV6-5 with TRBJ1-1; TRBD1 aligns across 7 bases. The CDR3 has 15 amino acids. The V gene's germline CDR1 is MNHEY and CDR2 SVGAGI. V was clipped by 0 bases and J by 1 base; unmatched bases: 2. The CDR3 DNA is TGTGCCAGCAGTTACTCGGGGACAGCGAACACTGAAGCTTTCTTT. This translates into CASSYSGTANTEAFF.

V is TRBV7-9 and J is TRBJ1-2, with a tentative D call TRBD1 (6 bases). Germline loops: CDR1 SEHNR, CDR2 FQNEAQ (reference sequence). V lost 5 bases to trimming and J lost 5 bases, with 9 bases between them. The CDR3 length is 12 residues. Written as DNA, the CDR3 is TGTGCCAGCAGCGGGACACCGTATGGCTACACCTTC. Its translation is CASSGTPYGYTF.

This clone was detected once. J is TRBJ2-3 and V is TRBV19; TRBD2 aligns across 7 bases. The CDR3 covers 16 residues. Germline CDR1 LNHDA, CDR2 SQIVND (reference sequence). J was trimmed by 4 bases and V by 5 bases; bases with no gene match: 12. The CDR3 here is CASSARGEGLSDTQYF. In DNA form, the CDR3 reads TGTGCCAGTAGTGCCCGGGGGGAAGGGTTGTCAGATACGCAGTATTTT.

This chain links TRBV15 with TRBJ2-1, with TRBD1 identical over 7 bases. J gave up 0 bases and V 5 bases, and 4 bases lay outside the gene matches. This CDR3 has 15 residues. From germline, CDR1 is LNHNV and CDR2 YYDKDF (reference sequence). The CDR3 reads CATSGDRPSYNEQFF. In DNA form, the CDR3 reads TGTGCCACCAGCGGGGACAGACCCTCCTACAATGAGCAGTTCTTC.

DNA of the CDR3: TGTGCCTGGAGTCCCGACAGGGCAGCAAGACTTTCACCCCTCCACTTT. It codes for CAWSPDRAARLSPLHF. The rearrangement links TRBV30 to TRBJ1-6; 7 bases align to TRBD1. The CDR3 contains 16 residues. J was trimmed by 9 bases and V by 2 bases; bases with no gene match: 13. Germline V CDR1 and CDR2: GTSNPN, SVGIG (reference sequence). The complete variable domain, with remaining parts taken from reference TRBV30 and TRBJ1-6, reads SQTIHQWPATLVQPVGSPLSLECTVEGTSNPNLYWYRQAAGRGLQLLFYSVGIGQISSEVPQNLSASRPQDRQFILSSKKLLLSDSGFYLCAWSPDRAARLSPLHFGNGTRLTVT.

The chain has TRBV4-3 and TRBJ1-3; D possibly corresponds to TRBD1 (6 bases). The CDR3 contains 15 residues. The germline V gene encodes CDR1 LGHNA and CDR2 YSLEER. The V gene lost 4 bases and the J gene lost 7 bases, with 17 bases spanning the gap. CDR3 loop: CASSRQRGGKNTIYF. CDR3 nucleotides: TGCGCCAGCAGCCGCCAAAGGGGGGGTAAGAACACCATATATTTT.

J is TRBJ2-3 and V is TRBV7-9; no reliable D call. With 2 bases removed from V and 0 bases from J, the gap between germline ends came to 9 bases. The CDR3 has 15 residues. CDR1 and CDR2 from the germline V gene are SEHNR and FQNEAQ (reference sequence). DNA for the CDR3: TGTGCCAGCAGCTTACTCGGCGGAAGCACAGATACGCAGTATTTT. Its protein product is CASSLLGGSTDTQYF.

The CDR3 spells CASSLLAGGRQETQYF. In nucleotides, the CDR3 is TGTGCCAGCAGCCTATTAGCGGGGGGGCGGCAAGAGACCCAGTACTTC. V gene TRBV5-6 combines with J gene TRBJ2-5, with 11 bases lining up with TRBD2. The CDR3 extends over 16 amino acids. Germline values: CDR1 SGHDT, CDR2 YYEEEE. The trim removed 4 bases at V and 2 bases at J, leaving 7 bases unmatched.

The chain combines TRBV5-1 with TRBJ1-1, with D perhaps matching TRBD1 (6 bases). V was clipped by 2 bases and J by 7 bases, with 12 bases between them. Germline V gene data show CDR1 as SGHRS and CDR2 as YFSETQ. The CDR3 has 13 residues. CDR3 in amino acids: CASSFTGPGEAFF. The CDR3 bases are TGCGCCAGCAGCTTCACAGGGCCCGGTGAAGCTTTCTTT.

This sequence joins TRBV7-2 and TRBJ1-2; no reliable D call. The CDR3 spans 15 residues. Germline V gene sequence: CDR1 SGHTA, CDR2 FQGNSA. V was clipped by 3 bases and J by 4 bases, with 15 bases between them. The CDR3 DNA follows: TGTGCCAGCAGCTTGTGGGGAGTCCGAGGCTATGGCTACACCTTC. Protein product: CASSLWGVRGYGYTF.

The rearrangement links TRBV5-4 to TRBJ2-1; TRBD1 agrees at 7 bases. The CDR3 is 14 residues long. Germline-derived CDR1 and CDR2 are SGHNT and YYREEE (reference sequence). V gave up 6 bases and J gave up 6 bases; unmatched junction bases: 9. CDR3 coding DNA: TGTGCCAGCACCAATGGGGGACAGCTCAATGAGCAGTTCTTC. Amino acids: CASTNGGQLNEQFF. Drawing the rest from reference TRBV5-4 and TRBJ2-1, the complete variable domain is ETGVTQSPTHLIKTRGQQVTLRCSSQSGHNTVSWYQQALGQGPQFIFQYYREEENGRGNFPPRFSGLQFPNYSSELNVNALELDDSALYLCASTNGGQLNEQFFGPGTRLTVL.

This clone was counted once. V usage is TRBV6-4 and J usage is TRBJ1-1; D not resolved. The CDR3 runs 14 residues. With 4 bases removed from V and 1 base from J, the gap between germline ends came to 10 bases. Germline CDR1 MRHNA, CDR2 SNTAGT. Here the CDR3 DNA reads TGTGCCAGCAGTGTAGAGTTCGGGAACACTGAAGCTTTCTTT. This translates into CASSVEFGNTEAFF.

This clone was seen a handful of times. This chain joins TRBV6-5 and TRBJ1-5; perhaps TRBD1 as D (6 bases). V shed 6 bases and J shed 7 bases, with 19 bases lying between them. Germline lookup yields CDR1 MNHEY and CDR2 SVGAGI. The CDR3 is 15 amino acids. CDR3 amino acids: CASSWWGRGLQPQHF. In nucleotides, the CDR3 is TGTGCCAGCAGCTGGTGGGGGCGAGGTTTACAGCCCCAGCATTTT.

Only a few counts were recorded for this clone. The V and J genes are TRBV6-1 and TRBJ1-2; 7 bases align to TRBD1. This CDR3 spans 12 amino acids. CDR1 is MNHNS and CDR2 is SASEGT in the germline V gene. Trimming removed 6 bases from V and 4 bases from J; junction bases left unmatched: 2. CDR3 nucleotide sequence: TGTGCCAGCAGCTGGGACAGCTATGGCTACACCTTC. Translation gives CASSWDSYGYTF.

The rearrangement links TRBV29-1 to TRBJ1-2; 11 positions agree with TRBD1. CDR1 and CDR2 (germline): SQVTM, ANQGSEA. The CDR3 totals 13 residues. The V and J ends lost 5 bases and 8 bases, in that order; junction bases with no gene match: 7. The DNA of the CDR3 is TGCAGCGTTCTGAGGACAGGGGGCGTAGGCTACACCTTC. As protein: CSVLRTGGVGYTF.

The V call is TRBV5-1, the J call TRBJ1-4; D is perhaps TRBD1 (6 bases). CDR1 and CDR2 (germline): SGHRS, YFSETQ. The CDR3 runs 13 residues. V was cut by 4 bases and J by 4 bases, with 8 bases left in between. Written as DNA, the CDR3 is TGCGCCAGCAGCGGACAGCTTAATGAAAAACTGTTTTTT. This codes for CASSGQLNEKLFF.

V gene TRBV6-5 combines with J gene TRBJ2-1; 10 bases fit TRBD2. After removal of 8 bases from V and 7 bases from J, the junction contained 8 bases not matched to a gene. CDR3 length: 14 amino acids. Germline V gives CDR1 MNHEY, CDR2 SVGAGI. The CDR3 is CASRKRTSGNEQFF. CDR3 nucleotides: TGTGCCAGCCGGAAAAGGACTAGCGGAAATGAGCAGTTCTTC.

The rearrangement joins TRBV11-3 to TRBJ1-1; 9 nucleotides line up with TRBD1. The CDR3 is 19 amino acids. Unmatched junction bases numbered 12, after V lost 0 bases and J lost 1 base. Germline loops: CDR1 SGHNT, CDR2 YENEEA. The chain's CDR3 is CASSLDRRTGDPPNTEAFF. The CDR3 DNA reads TGTGCCAGCAGCTTAGATCGCCGGACAGGGGATCCCCCGAACACTGAAGCTTTCTTT.

The chain has TRBV29-1 and TRBJ2-1, with a possible D match to TRBD2 (7 bases). The germline CDR1 and CDR2 sequences are SQVTM and ANQGSEA. CDR3 size: 13 residues. Trimming pared 5 bases from V and 8 bases from J, leaving 16 bases between. In DNA, the CDR3 is TGCAGCGTTTGGGGGGGCCGTTTCGATGAGCAGTTCTTC. It codes for CSVWGGRFDEQFF.

This rearrangement joins TRBV5-1 to TRBJ1-1; D gene unclear. The CDR3 extends over 15 amino acids. Trimming left V 1 base short and J 2 bases short, with 12 bases between. Germline V gene sequence: CDR1 SGHRS, CDR2 YFSETQ. The CDR3 loop is CASSLYRPENTEAFF. For the CDR3, the DNA is TGCGCCAGCAGCTTGTACAGACCTGAAAACACTGAAGCTTTCTTT.

This chain connects TRBV7-8 to TRBJ1-6; D unresolved. V was shortened by 0 bases and J by 3 bases, with 9 bases between the two germline ends. CDR1 and CDR2 from the germline V gene are SGHVS and FQNEAQ. The CDR3 totals 16 residues. CDR3 sequence (DNA): TGTGCCAGCAGCTTAGCGCTCGTCGGCTATAATTCACCCCTCCACTTT. It translates to CASSLALVGYNSPLHF.

Comments on this clone: The sample contains more than one DNA sequence encoding this CDR3. The V call is TRBV30, the J call TRBJ1-5, with D uncertain. The germline gives CDR1 GTSNPN, CDR2 SVGIG (reference sequence). The CDR3 contains 14 residues. V was cut by 0 bases and J by 6 bases, with 12 bases left in between. The CDR3 loop is CAWSVGGRSQPQHF. The CDR3 DNA is TGTGCCTGGAGTGTAGGTGGGCGCAGTCAGCCCCAGCATTTT.

The CDR3 DNA reads as TGTGCCAGCAGCAGCGGACAGGGGGGCTATGGCTACACCTTC. Encoded protein: CASSSGQGGYGYTF. V gene TRBV13 combines with J gene TRBJ1-2; the match to TRBD1 covers 10 bases. V lost 5 bases, J lost 4 bases, and 4 bases stayed unmatched. Germline CDR1 PRHDT, CDR2 FYEKMQ (reference sequence). This CDR3 region has 14 residues.

This clone has only one observation. The chain uses TRBV6-1 and TRBJ2-1; D uncertain. Germline V lookup: CDR1 MNHNS, CDR2 SASEGT. The CDR3 spans 15 residues. Trimming took off 4 bases at V and 0 bases at J, with 10 bases between the two ends. The CDR3 DNA reads TGTGCCAGCAGTGGCATACTTAGCTCCTACAATGAGCAGTTCTTC. This sequence encodes CASSGILSSYNEQFF.